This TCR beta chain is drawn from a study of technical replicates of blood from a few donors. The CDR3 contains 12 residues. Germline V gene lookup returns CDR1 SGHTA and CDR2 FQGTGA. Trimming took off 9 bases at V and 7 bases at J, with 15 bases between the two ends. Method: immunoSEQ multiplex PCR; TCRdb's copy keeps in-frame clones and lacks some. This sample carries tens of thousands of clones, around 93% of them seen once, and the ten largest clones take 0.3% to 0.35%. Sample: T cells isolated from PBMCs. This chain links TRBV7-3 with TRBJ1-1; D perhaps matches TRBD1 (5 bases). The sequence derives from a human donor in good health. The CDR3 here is CASKTQGGEAFF. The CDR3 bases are TGTGCCAGTAAAACCCAGGGAGGTGAAGCTTTCTTT.